The 3 T cell receptor beta chains below were found in one sample sequenced in a study of T cells after yellow fever vaccination. TCRdb re-called the 5' RACE reads with MiXCR, one entry per CDR3 protein. This table has around 250,000 distinct CDR3 sequences, 5.2% appearing once. This specimen was CD4+ T cells sorted from PBMCs, taken on the day of the yellow fever booster vaccination. The receptors were sampled from a man younger than 35 who received the YFV17D yellow fever vaccine.

The chain combines TRBV12-3 or TRBV12-4 with TRBJ1-6; D may be TRBD1 (5 bases). The CDR3 totals 17 residues. The ends were cut back, 3 bases at V and 8 bases at J, with 20 bases in the middle. CDR3 sequence: CASSLGIRGRDDSPLHF. Written as DNA, the CDR3 is TGTGCCAGCAGTTTGGGAATAAGGGGCCGTGATGATTCACCCCTCCACTTT.

The V call is TRBV12-3 or TRBV12-4, the J call TRBJ2-5, with D perhaps TRBD1 or TRBD2 (6 bases each). Trimming removed 6 bases from V and 3 bases from J, with 20 bases in between. CDR3 length: 16 residues. In DNA form, the CDR3 reads TGTGCCAGCAGGCCTACCTTAGCGGAGGGGGAAGAGACCCAGTACTTC. Amino acids: CASRPTLAEGEETQYF.

This clonotype was detected ten times or more. CDR3 nucleotides: TGTGCCAGCAGCCCAGACTGGGACCAGGGGATTAAAAAACTGTTTTTT. Amino acids: CASSPDWDQGIKKLFF. V gene TRBV7-8 combines with J gene TRBJ1-4, with D possibly TRBD1 on 6 matching bases. Germline CDR1 and CDR2: SGHVS and FQNEAQ. The CDR3 runs 16 residues. V was pared by 5 bases and J by 9 bases, with 22 bases between.